One TCR beta chain is described in this entry. This clonotype showed up many times. The antigen it recognizes is unknown. Compared with germline, one end of the junction differs, possibly owing to a read error. The sample comes from a study of identical twins listed by TCRdb under 2016. The study in broad terms: The study deep-sequenced TCR alpha and beta repertoires from monozygotic twins, unrelated adults of various ages and cord blood to test whether fetal clonotypes persist. Replicate twin experiments were performed at different times using different library preparation protocols to rule out contamination.

Library method: 5' RACE. The sequencer listed for this sample is Illumina HiSeq 2000. Template switching introduced a universal primer binding site; the final cDNA contained a unique molecular identifier, enabling accurate counting of TCR cDNA molecules. Specific primers in the conserved constant-segment region were used to synthesize first-strand cDNA for the TCR alpha and beta chains. To control for contamination, every cDNA library carried two barcodes: a SMART-Mk sample barcode plus Illumina barcodes. Two successive PCR steps introduced TruSeq adapter sequences along with Illumina sample barcodes. Sequencing of the TCR alpha and beta cDNA libraries was done on the Illumina HiSeq platform using custom primers. Processing in the source paper ran as follows. MiGEC processed the raw reads to extract unique molecular identifiers, while MiXCR was used to determine the CDR3 positions. For each individual, recombination models were inferred using an EM algorithm with the repgenHMM and IGoR tools. Shared clonotypes were analyzed with the tcR package in R, and sharing was normalized by the product of cloneset sizes. To study raw recombination without the effects of thymic and clonal selection, out-of-frame nonproductive sequences were analyzed. TCRdb handled the public reads itself, with Q25 trimming in fastp and clone calling in MiXCR, and kept productive beta chains. Each CDR3 protein appears once, grouped with its most common genes and DNA. It is TCRdb's table, rather than the study itself, that gives the V and J calls and clone size. In all, the sample holds 200,000 to 300,000 distinct CDR3 sequences, and approximately 10% of those were seen once. 9% to 10% of the sample is held by the ten biggest clonotypes.

Results and caveats for the whole study, not just this receptor: Recombination models systematically underestimated out-of-frame TCR alpha sharing in monozygotic twins but agreed with sharing between unrelated individuals. Compared with coincidental sharing between unrelated individuals, out-of-frame TCR alpha sequences shared between twins showed an excess of sequences with low generation probability. Invariant T cells such as MAIT and iNKT could partly confound zero-insertion analyses, although diverse VJ usage argued against such confounding for most clonotypes. Abundant cord blood beta clonotypes had fewer insertions, young adult naive repertoires showed a similar but weaker trend, and memory repertoires showed no such trend. The excess sharing between twins in beta out-of-frame sequences was weaker because fewer shared sequences reduced the signal-to-noise ratio. Because the same donors could not be followed over many years, the conclusions depended on cross-sectional statistical analysis.

Every donor in the study was a healthy Caucasian. Miltenyi CD45RO+ enrichment and human naive T-cell isolation kits were used to isolate memory (CD45RO+) and naive T cells from PBMC. The CDR3 numbers 13 residues from cysteine through phenylalanine. The retained sequence is limited to the CDR3, 39 bases, with the frame set at the first base. The germline V gene encodes CDR1 SGHRS and CDR2 YFSETQ. This clonotype originated in a man aged 45 to 65 in good health. The sample consisted of memory T cells sorted from blood. Sample cell subset or site, as interpreted from the label and publication: CD45RO+ enriched T cells. The V gene is TRBV5-1 and the J gene is TRBJ2-2, and possibly TRBD1, on 5 matching bases. The DNA is TGTGCCAGCAGCTCCCAGGGCACCGGGGAGCTGTTTTTT. This yields the protein CASSSQGTGELFF. The CDR3, completed at both ends by the reference TRBV5-1 and TRBJ2-2 genes, gives the full variable domain KAGVTQTPRYLIKTRGQQVTLSCSPISGHRSVSWYQQTPGQGLQFLFEYFSETQRNKGNFPGRFSGRQFSNSRSEMNVSTLELGDSALYLCASSSQGTGELFFGEGSRLTVL.